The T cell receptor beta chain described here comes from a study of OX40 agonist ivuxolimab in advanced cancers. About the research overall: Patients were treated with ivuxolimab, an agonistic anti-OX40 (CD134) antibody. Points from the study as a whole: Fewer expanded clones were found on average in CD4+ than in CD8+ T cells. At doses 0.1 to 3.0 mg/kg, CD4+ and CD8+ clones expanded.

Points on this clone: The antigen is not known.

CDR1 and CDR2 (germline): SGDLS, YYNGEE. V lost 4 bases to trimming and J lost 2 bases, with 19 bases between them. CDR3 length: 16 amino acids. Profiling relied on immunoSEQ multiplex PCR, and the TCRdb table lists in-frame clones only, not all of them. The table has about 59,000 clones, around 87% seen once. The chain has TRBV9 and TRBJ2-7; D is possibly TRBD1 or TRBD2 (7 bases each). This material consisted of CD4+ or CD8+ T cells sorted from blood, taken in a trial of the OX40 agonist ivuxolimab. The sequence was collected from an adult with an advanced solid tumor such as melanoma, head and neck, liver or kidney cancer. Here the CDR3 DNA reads TGTGCCAGCAGCCCTCGACAGGGAGGGACAACCTACGAGCAGTACTTC. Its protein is CASSPRQGGTTYEQYF.